One sample yielded the 23 T cell receptor beta chains listed below, sequenced in a study of blood T cell repertoires in COVID-19. Method: immunoSEQ multiplex PCR; TCRdb's copy keeps in-frame clones and lacks some. The repertoire holds 230,000 or so clones, with around 83% as singletons. The sequenced sample consisted of peripheral blood. The receptors were gathered from a man aged 40-50 years who had recovered from COVID-19.

The chain has TRBV7-2 and TRBJ1-3; no reliable D call. Germline CDR1 SGHTA, CDR2 FQGNSA. Trimming took off 3 bases at V and 4 bases at J, with 10 bases between the two ends. The CDR3 consists of 14 residues. The CDR3 spells CASSFSSVGNTIYF. Written as DNA, the CDR3 is TGTGCCAGCAGCTTCTCTAGTGTGGGAAACACCATATATTTT. The variable domain in full, completed from reference TRBV7-2 and TRBJ1-3, reads GAGVSQSPSNKVTEKGKDVELRCDPISGHTALYWYRQSLGQGLEFLIYFQGNSAPDKSGLPSDRFSAERTGGSVSTLTIQRTQQEDSAVYLCASSFSSVGNTIYFGEGSWLTVV.

The J gene is TRBJ1-2, the V gene TRBV18; D remains ambiguous. Germline lookup yields CDR1 KGHSH and CDR2 LQKENI. The V gene lost 3 bases and the J gene lost 7 bases, with 15 bases spanning the gap. The CDR3 totals 14 residues. CDR3 in amino acids: CASSPSRETVGYTF. DNA for the CDR3: TGTGCCAGCTCACCCAGCCGGGAAACGGTTGGCTACACCTTC.

The V and J genes are TRBV4-1 and TRBJ2-1; TRBD2 matches 8 bases. V lost 1 base, J lost 4 bases, and 3 bases stayed unmatched. In germline, CDR1 is MGHRA, CDR2 YSYEKL. This CDR3 spans 15 amino acids. CDR3 region: CASSQVIAGYNEQFF. The CDR3 DNA reads TGCGCCAGCAGCCAAGTAATAGCGGGGTACAATGAGCAGTTCTTC.

The V call is TRBV4-3, the J call TRBJ2-5; 12 nucleotides match TRBD2. Germline V gene lookup returns CDR1 LGHNA and CDR2 YSLEER. The CDR3 covers 15 residues. V was clipped by 0 bases and J by 4 bases; unmatched bases: 0. CDR3 sequence: CASSQELAGGETQYF. CDR3 nucleotide sequence: TGCGCCAGCAGCCAAGAACTAGCGGGGGGAGAGACCCAGTACTTC.

The rearrangement links TRBV7-6 to TRBJ2-5; TRBD2 might be the D (7 bases). With 5 bases removed from V and 2 bases from J, the gap between germline ends came to 21 bases. Per germline, CDR1 SGHVS and CDR2 FNYEAQ. The CDR3 covers 17 residues. This CDR3 is CASSLIGLRGLQETQYF. Written as DNA, the CDR3 is TGTGCCAGCAGCCTAATCGGGCTGCGGGGGCTTCAAGAGACCCAGTACTTC.

This sequence joins TRBV30 and TRBJ1-5; no firm D call. The V gene's germline CDR1 is GTSNPN and CDR2 SVGIG (reference sequence). The CDR3 spans 12 residues. Trimming cost V 1 base and J 7 bases, with 8 bases left between them. This chain's CDR3 is CAWSGSGQPQHF. The CDR3 DNA reads as TGTGCCTGGAGTGGTTCGGGACAGCCCCAGCATTTT. Combining the CDR3 with reference TRBV30 and TRBJ1-5 gives the whole variable domain SQTIHQWPATLVQPVGSPLSLECTVEGTSNPNLYWYRQAAGRGLQLLFYSVGIGQISSEVPQNLSASRPQDRQFILSSKKLLLSDSGFYLCAWSGSGQPQHFGDGTRLSIL.

The chain carries TRBV12-5 and TRBJ2-3; D possibly corresponds to TRBD2 (5 bases). The length of the CDR3 is 13 residues. Germline V gene data show CDR1 as LGHNT and CDR2 as FRNRAP. The germline V and J ends were trimmed by 0 bases and 6 bases, with 7 bases remaining between them. CDR3 region: CASGLVAGDTQYF. The CDR3 DNA reads as TGTGCTAGTGGTTTGGTTGCGGGCGATACGCAGTATTTT.

The V and J genes are TRBV7-2 and TRBJ2-4; 9 bases agree with TRBD2. Trimming at V came to 2 bases and at J to 10 bases, leaving 3 bases not matched to a gene. This CDR3 has 13 residues. The germline V gene has CDR1 SGHTA and CDR2 FQGNSA. The CDR3 DNA is TGTGCCAGCAGCTTAATGCGGGAGGGAATTCAGTACTTC. Translating it yields CASSLMREGIQYF.

The chain carries TRBV30 and TRBJ1-2, with D tentatively TRBD1 (5 bases). V was clipped by 6 bases and J by 1 base, with 9 bases between them. CDR1 is GTSNPN, CDR2 SVGIG, per germline (reference sequence). The CDR3 contains 12 residues. CDR3 in DNA: TGTGCCTGTCGGGACTTTAACTATGGCTACACCTTC. Translating it yields CACRDFNYGYTF.

CDR3 in amino acids: CASSPGRSTDTQYF. For the CDR3, the DNA is TGTGCCAGCAGTCCAGGTCGGTCCACAGATACGCAGTATTTT. The V gene is TRBV6-5, the J gene TRBJ2-3; D remains ambiguous. Looked up from germline, CDR1 is MNHEY and CDR2 is SVGAGI. V dropped 5 bases and J dropped 2 bases, with 11 bases sitting between them. The CDR3 covers 14 residues.

The CDR3 here is CAISEPTSGGGEQFF. The CDR3 DNA is TGTGCCATCAGTGAGCCGACTAGCGGGGGGGGTGAGCAGTTCTTC. This sequence joins TRBV10-3 and TRBJ2-1; 14 bases agree with TRBD2. The V gene end was trimmed by 2 bases and the J gene end by 9 bases; junction bases not matched to a gene: 3. The germline CDR1 and CDR2 sequences are ENHRY and SYGVKD. The CDR3 extends over 15 amino acids.

This sequence joins TRBV3-1 (or the pseudogene TRBV3-2) and TRBJ1-6, with 7 positions matching TRBD1. Germline V gives CDR1 LGHDT, CDR2 YNNKEL (reference sequence). The CDR3 length is 19 residues. With V trimmed by 0 bases and J by 9 bases, 17 bases remained unmatched. The CDR3 nucleotides read TGTGCCAGCAGCCAAGATAGACAGGGTAGGGGGGCTCATCTTTCACCCCTCCACTTT. The encoded protein is CASSQDRQGRGAHLSPLHF.

This sequence joins TRBV4-1 and TRBJ1-2, with D perhaps TRBD1 (5 bases). This CDR3 contains 17 residues. Trimming removed 3 bases from V and 0 bases from J, with 17 bases in between. Germline V gene sequence: CDR1 MGHRA, CDR2 YSYEKL. In DNA, the CDR3 is TGCGCCAGCAGCCATGGTACGGGGGGTAAAACTAACTATGGCTACACCTTC. Its protein product is CASSHGTGGKTNYGYTF.

This chain connects TRBV10-3 to TRBJ1-5, with D possibly matching TRBD1 (5 bases). CDR3 size: 13 residues. Between the trimmed V and J ends, which lost 0 bases and 10 bases, there was a span of 10 bases. Per the germline V gene, CDR1 is ENHRY and CDR2 is SYGVKD. The CDR3 sequence: CAISESVGAPQHF. The CDR3 DNA sequence: TGTGCCATCAGTGAGTCGGTTGGGGCACCCCAGCATTTT.

The chain combines TRBV7-8 with TRBJ2-6, with 7 bases aligning to TRBD1. The CDR3 loop spans 19 amino acids. J lost 1 base, V lost 5 bases, and 14 bases had no gene match. The germline CDR1 and CDR2 sequences are SGHVS and FQNEAQ. The CDR3 sequence is CASSPRQGTYSSGANVLTF. CDR3 in DNA: TGTGCCAGCAGCCCAAGACAGGGTACCTACTCATCTGGGGCCAACGTCCTGACTTTC. The complete variable domain, with remaining parts taken from reference TRBV7-8 and TRBJ2-6, reads GAGVSQSPRYKVAKRGQDVALRCDPISGHVSLFWYQQALGQGPEFLTYFQNEAQLDKSGLPSDRFFAERPEGSVSTLKIQRTQQEDSAVYLCASSPRQGTYSSGANVLTFGAGSRLTVL.

V is TRBV7-2 and J is TRBJ1-1; D not certain. The V gene's germline CDR1 is SGHTA and CDR2 FQGNSA. The CDR3 has 13 residues. V lost 3 bases and J lost 4, with 9 bases in between. The CDR3 loop reads CASSFHSATEAFF. The CDR3 nucleotides are TGTGCCAGCAGCTTCCACAGTGCCACTGAAGCTTTCTTT.

This clone appeared once. V is TRBV9 and J is TRBJ2-1; 11 bases align to TRBD1. The germline CDR1 and CDR2 sequences are SGDLS and YYNGEE. V lost 1 base and J lost 5; bases outside the gene matches: 5. The CDR3 extends over 16 amino acids. This chain's CDR3 is CASSVWTGGMDNEQFF. The CDR3 nucleotides are TGTGCCAGCAGCGTATGGACAGGGGGCATGGACAATGAGCAGTTCTTC.

The rearrangement joins TRBV27 to TRBJ1-6; D not certain. CDR1 and CDR2 from the germline V gene are MNHEY and SMNVEV (reference sequence). V lost 3 bases and J lost 4, with 4 bases in between. CDR3 size: 13 residues. The CDR3 protein is CASSFNYNSPLHF. CDR3 coding DNA: TGTGCCAGCAGTTTCAATTATAATTCACCCCTCCACTTT.

V usage is TRBV7-2 and J usage is TRBJ1-6, with D possibly being TRBD1 (6 bases). Trimming cost V 1 base and J 0 bases, with 7 bases left between them. CDR1 is SGHTA, CDR2 FQGNSA, per germline. The CDR3 has 16 amino acids. CDR3 in amino acids: CASSLGGGSYNSPLHF. The CDR3 region has the DNA TGTGCCAGCAGCTTAGGAGGGGGCTCCTATAATTCACCCCTCCACTTT.

V and J are TRBV13 and TRBJ1-1, with TRBD1 identical over 8 bases. The CDR3 runs 13 residues. With V trimmed by 3 bases and J by 6 bases, 3 bases remained unmatched. Germline V CDR1 and CDR2: PRHDT, FYEKMQ (reference sequence). CDR3 protein: CASSFGQGAEAFF. Written as DNA, the CDR3 is TGTGCCAGCAGCTTCGGACAGGGCGCTGAAGCTTTCTTT.

The chain links TRBV6-6 to TRBJ2-5, with 7 bases lining up with TRBD1. V lost 6 bases to trimming and J lost 4 bases; unmatched junction nucleotides: 5. From germline, CDR1 is MNHNY and CDR2 SVGAGI (reference sequence). CDR3 length: 13 residues. CDR3 sequence reads: CASSYRGIETQYF. CDR3 bases: TGTGCCAGCAGCTACAGGGGAATAGAGACCCAGTACTTC.

V and J are TRBV6-5 and TRBJ2-1, with 8 bases fitting TRBD1. Per the germline V gene, CDR1 is MNHEY and CDR2 is SVGAGI. The CDR3 covers 15 residues. The J segment lost 5 bases and the V segment lost 6 bases, leaving 9 bases of the junction unmatched. The CDR3 spells CASSLRTGINNEQFF. The CDR3 nucleotides read TGTGCCAGCAGCCTAAGGACAGGGATAAACAATGAGCAGTTCTTC.

The chain has TRBV29-1 and TRBJ2-2, with D possibly matching TRBD1 (5 bases). V was shortened by 6 bases and J by 3 bases, with 17 bases between the two germline ends. Per the germline V gene, CDR1 is SQVTM and CDR2 is ANQGSEA. The CDR3 spans 15 residues. CDR3 region: CSVREGKGDTGELFF. The DNA of the CDR3 is TGCAGCGTCCGTGAAGGGAAAGGGGACACCGGGGAGCTGTTTTTT.